The source of this TCR beta chain is a study of shared clonotypes between healthy human individuals. It was CD45RO-negative cells, positively selected for CCR7, that made up naive CD8 cells, with terminally differentiated effector memory CD45RA+ cells excluded. CDR1 SEHNR and CDR2 FQNEAQ come from the germline V gene (reference sequence). The CDR3 length is 14 residues. To note about this clone: Compared with germline, one end of the junction differs, possibly owing to a read error.

Sequencing used immunoSEQ multiplex PCR; TCRdb keeps in-frame clones, though not all of them. The sample comprises roughly 2.1 million clones, about 92% of which are singletons, and about 1.8% rests with the top ten. The clonotype was recovered from a young man in good health. Some clones in this sample may be carry-over from other donors' samples. The sequencing sample was made of naive CD8+ T cells from PBMCs. The chain employs TRBV7-9 and TRBJ1-4, with a tentative D call TRBD1 (6 bases). In DNA, the CDR3 is TGTGCCAGCAGCCTAGCCGGGGGCGAGGAAAAACTGTTTTTT. This codes for CASSLAGGEEKLFF.